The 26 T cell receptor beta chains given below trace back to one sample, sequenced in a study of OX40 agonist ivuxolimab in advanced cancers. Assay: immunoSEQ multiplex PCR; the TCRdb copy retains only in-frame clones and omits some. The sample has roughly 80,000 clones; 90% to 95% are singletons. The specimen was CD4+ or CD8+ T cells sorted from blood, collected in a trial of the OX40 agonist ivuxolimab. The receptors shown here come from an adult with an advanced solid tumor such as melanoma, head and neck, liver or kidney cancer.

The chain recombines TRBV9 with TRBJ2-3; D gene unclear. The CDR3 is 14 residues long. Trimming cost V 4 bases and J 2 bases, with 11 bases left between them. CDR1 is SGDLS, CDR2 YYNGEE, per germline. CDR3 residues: CASSLTEITDTQYF. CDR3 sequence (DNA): TGTGCCAGCAGCTTAACAGAGATCACAGATACGCAGTATTTT.

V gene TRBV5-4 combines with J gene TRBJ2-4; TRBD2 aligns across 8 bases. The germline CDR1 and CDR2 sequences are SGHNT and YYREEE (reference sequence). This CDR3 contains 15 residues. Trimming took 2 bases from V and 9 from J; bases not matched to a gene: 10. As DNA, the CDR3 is TGTGCCAGCAGCTTCACCTCCGGGACTAGAATCATTCAGTACTTC. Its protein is CASSFTSGTRIIQYF.

The CDR3 loop is CASSLSFSGGDGYTF. For the CDR3, the DNA is TGTGCCAGCAGCTTATCATTTTCGGGAGGGGATGGCTACACCTTC. This sequence joins TRBV7-3 and TRBJ1-2; D is perhaps TRBD1 (5 bases). The CDR3 length is 15 residues. The V end lost 2 bases, the J end lost 6 bases, and 16 bases lay between the germline ends. Germline V gene sequence: CDR1 SGHTA, CDR2 FQGTGA. The full variable domain, rest sourced from reference TRBV7-3 and TRBJ1-2, is GAGVSQTPSNKVTEKGKYVELRCDPISGHTALYWYRQSLGQGPEFLIYFQGTGAADDSGLPNDRFFAVRPEGSVSTLKIQRTERGDSAVYLCASSLSFSGGDGYTFGSGTRLTVV.

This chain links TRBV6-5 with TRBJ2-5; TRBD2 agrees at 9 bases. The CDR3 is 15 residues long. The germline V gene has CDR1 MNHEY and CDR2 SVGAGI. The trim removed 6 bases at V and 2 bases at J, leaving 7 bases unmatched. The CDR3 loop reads CASRGLAGLQETQYF. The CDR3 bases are TGTGCCAGCAGGGGACTAGCTGGGCTGCAAGAGACCCAGTACTTC.

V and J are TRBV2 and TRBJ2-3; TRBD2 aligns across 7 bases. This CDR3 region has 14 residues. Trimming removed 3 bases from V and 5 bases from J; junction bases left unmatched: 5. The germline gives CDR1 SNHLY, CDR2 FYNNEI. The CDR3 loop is CASSDGRAQDTQYF. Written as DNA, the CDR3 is TGTGCCAGCAGTGATGGGAGGGCCCAAGATACGCAGTATTTT.

CDR3: CASSLAGGGEKLFF. The DNA for the CDR3 is TGCGCCAGCAGCTTGGCCGGGGGAGGAGAAAAACTGTTTTTT. The V and J genes are TRBV5-1 and TRBJ1-4, with a weak D call TRBD1 (5 bases). V shed 0 bases and J shed 8 bases, with 11 bases lying between them. CDR1 and CDR2 (germline): SGHRS, YFSETQ. The CDR3 has 14 amino acids.

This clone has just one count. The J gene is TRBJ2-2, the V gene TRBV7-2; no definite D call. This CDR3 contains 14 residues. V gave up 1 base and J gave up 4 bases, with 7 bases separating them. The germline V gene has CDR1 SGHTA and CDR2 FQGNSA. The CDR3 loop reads CASSLVGPTGELFF. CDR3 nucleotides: TGTGCCAGCAGCTTAGTAGGTCCCACCGGGGAGCTGTTTTTT.

The CDR3: CASSLGRVRSNQPQHF. For the CDR3, the DNA is TGTGCCAGCAGCTTGGGTAGGGTCCGGAGCAATCAGCCCCAGCATTTT. The chain uses TRBV5-8 and TRBJ1-5; no clear D. V lost 0 bases and J lost 1, with 11 bases in between. CDR3 length: 16 residues. Germline values: CDR1 SGHTS, CDR2 YDEGEE.

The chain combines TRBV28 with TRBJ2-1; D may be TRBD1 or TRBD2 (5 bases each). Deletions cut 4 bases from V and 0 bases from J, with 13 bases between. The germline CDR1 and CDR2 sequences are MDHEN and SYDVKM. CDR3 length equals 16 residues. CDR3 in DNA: TGTGCCAGCAGTTCCGGGACGAAAGGCTCCTACAATGAGCAGTTCTTC. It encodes CASSSGTKGSYNEQFF.

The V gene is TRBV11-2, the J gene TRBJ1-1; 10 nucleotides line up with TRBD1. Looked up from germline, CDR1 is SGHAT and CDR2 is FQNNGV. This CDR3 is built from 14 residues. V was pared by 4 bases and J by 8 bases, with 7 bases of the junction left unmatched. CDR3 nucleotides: TGTGCCAGCAGCTCGCGGACAGGGGGGATAGAAGCTTTCTTT. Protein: CASSSRTGGIEAFF.

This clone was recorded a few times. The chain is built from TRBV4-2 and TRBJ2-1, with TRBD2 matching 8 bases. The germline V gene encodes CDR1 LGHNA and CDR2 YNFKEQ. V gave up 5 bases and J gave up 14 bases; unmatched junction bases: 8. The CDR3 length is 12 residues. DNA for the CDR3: TGTGCCAGCAGCTCACCCGGGACTAGGGAGTTCTTC. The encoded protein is CASSSPGTREFF.

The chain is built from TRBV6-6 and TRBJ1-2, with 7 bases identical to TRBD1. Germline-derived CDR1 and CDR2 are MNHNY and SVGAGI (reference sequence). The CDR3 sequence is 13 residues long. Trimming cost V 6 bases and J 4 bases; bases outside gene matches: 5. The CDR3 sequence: CASSRQGSYGYTF. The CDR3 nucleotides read TGTGCCAGCAGCCGACAGGGTAGCTATGGCTACACCTTC.

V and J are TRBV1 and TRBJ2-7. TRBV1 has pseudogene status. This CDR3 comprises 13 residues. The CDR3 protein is CTSSQEMFYEQYF. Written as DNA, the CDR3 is TGCACCAGCAGCCAAGAAATGTTTTACGAGCAGTACTTC.

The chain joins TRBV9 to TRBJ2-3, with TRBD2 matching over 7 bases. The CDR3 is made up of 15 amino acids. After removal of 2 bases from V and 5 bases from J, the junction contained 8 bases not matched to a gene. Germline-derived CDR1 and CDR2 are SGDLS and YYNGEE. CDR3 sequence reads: CASSVGGRGIDTQYF. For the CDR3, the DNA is TGTGCCAGCAGCGTGGGCGGGAGAGGTATAGATACGCAGTATTTT.

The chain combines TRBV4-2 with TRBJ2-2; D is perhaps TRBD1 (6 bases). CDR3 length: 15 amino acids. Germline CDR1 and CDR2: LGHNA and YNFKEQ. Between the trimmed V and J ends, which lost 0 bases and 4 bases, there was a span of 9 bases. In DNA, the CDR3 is TGTGCCAGCAGCCAAGAAACAGGGAGCACCGGGGAGCTGTTTTTT. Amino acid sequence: CASSQETGSTGELFF.

This CDR3 reads CASSKAQGLAGAYNEQFF. DNA for the CDR3: TGTGCCAGTAGTAAAGCTCAAGGACTAGCGGGTGCCTACAATGAGCAGTTCTTC. The J gene is TRBJ2-1, the V gene TRBV19; 11 positions match TRBD2. Germline CDR1 LNHDA, CDR2 SQIVND (reference sequence). The CDR3 has 18 amino acids. J lost 2 bases, V lost 4 bases, and 10 bases had no gene match.

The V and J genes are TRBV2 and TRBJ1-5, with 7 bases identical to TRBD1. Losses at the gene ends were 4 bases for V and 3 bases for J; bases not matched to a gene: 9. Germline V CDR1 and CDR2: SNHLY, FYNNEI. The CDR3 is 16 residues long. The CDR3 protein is CASSGQGVGHNQPQHF. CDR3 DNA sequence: TGTGCCAGCAGTGGACAGGGAGTCGGGCACAATCAGCCCCAGCATTTT.

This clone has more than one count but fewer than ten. The CDR3 here is CASTIGNSGNTIYF. The CDR3 region has the DNA TGTGCCAGTACCATAGGCAACTCTGGAAACACCATATATTTT. This sequence joins TRBV19 and TRBJ1-3; D is uncertain. The ends were cut back, 7 bases at V and 0 bases at J, with 10 bases in the middle. The germline gives CDR1 LNHDA, CDR2 SQIVND (reference sequence). The CDR3 totals 14 residues.

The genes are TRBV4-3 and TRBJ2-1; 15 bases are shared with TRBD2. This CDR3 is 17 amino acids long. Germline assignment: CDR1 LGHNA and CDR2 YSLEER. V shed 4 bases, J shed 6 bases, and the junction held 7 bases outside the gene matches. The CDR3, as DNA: TGCGCCAGCAGCCTCGGACTAGCGGGAGGGCCGGGCAATGAGCAGTTCTTC. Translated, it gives CASSLGLAGGPGNEQFF.

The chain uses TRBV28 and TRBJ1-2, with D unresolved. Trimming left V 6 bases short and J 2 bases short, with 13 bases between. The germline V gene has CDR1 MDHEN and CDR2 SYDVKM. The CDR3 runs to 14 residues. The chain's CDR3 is CASSEYTGNYGYTF. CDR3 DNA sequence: TGTGCCAGCAGCGAATACACGGGCAACTATGGCTACACCTTC.

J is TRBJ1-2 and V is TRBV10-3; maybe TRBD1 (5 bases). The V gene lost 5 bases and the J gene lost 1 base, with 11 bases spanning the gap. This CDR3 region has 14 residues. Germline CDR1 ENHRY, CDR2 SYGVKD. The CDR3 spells CAISLGEFNYGYTF. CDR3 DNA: TGTGCCATCAGTCTAGGGGAATTTAACTATGGCTACACCTTC.

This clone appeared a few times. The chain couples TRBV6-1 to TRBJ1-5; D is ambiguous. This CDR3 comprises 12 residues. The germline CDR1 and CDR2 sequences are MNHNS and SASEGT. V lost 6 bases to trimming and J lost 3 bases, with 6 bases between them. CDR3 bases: TGTGCCAGCAGGGGCGACAATCAGCCCCAGCATTTT. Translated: CASRGDNQPQHF.

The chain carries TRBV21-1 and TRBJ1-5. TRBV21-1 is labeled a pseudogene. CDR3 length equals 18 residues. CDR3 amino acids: CASSKVGKRWDSAKPQHF. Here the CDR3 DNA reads TGTGCCAGCAGCAAAGTTGGCAAGAGGTGGGACTCTGCCAAGCCCCAGCATTTT.

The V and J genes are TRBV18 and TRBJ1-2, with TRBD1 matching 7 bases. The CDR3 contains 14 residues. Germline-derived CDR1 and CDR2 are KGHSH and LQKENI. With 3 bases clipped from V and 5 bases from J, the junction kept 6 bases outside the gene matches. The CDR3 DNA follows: TGTGCCAGCTCACCCACAGGGGTACTTTATGGCTACACCTTC. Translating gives CASSPTGVLYGYTF.

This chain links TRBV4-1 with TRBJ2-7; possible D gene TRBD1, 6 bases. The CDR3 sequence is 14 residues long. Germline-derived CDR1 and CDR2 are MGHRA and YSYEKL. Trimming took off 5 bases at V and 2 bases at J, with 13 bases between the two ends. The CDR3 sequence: CASSFRDTPYEQYF. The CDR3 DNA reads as TGCGCCAGCAGCTTCCGGGACACACCCTACGAGCAGTACTTC.

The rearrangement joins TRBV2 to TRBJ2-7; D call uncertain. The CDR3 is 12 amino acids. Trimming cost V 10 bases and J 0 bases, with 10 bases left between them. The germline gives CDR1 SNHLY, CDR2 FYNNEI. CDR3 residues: CATATGSYEQYF. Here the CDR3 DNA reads TGTGCCACGGCCACCGGCTCCTACGAGCAGTACTTC.